A selection of T cell receptor beta chains follows, all from one sample in a study of cytomegalovirus exposure and HLA in healthy donors. Some clones are missing from TCRdb's copy, which holds only in-frame ones; the method was immunoSEQ multiplex PCR. This table holds more than 65,000 clones, roughly 80% found once. The sequencing sample was made of PBMCs. These receptors were collected from a middle-aged woman in good health and CMV-seropositive. The CDR3 runs from the conserved cysteine through the conserved F or W. The D gene is left open where the match is weak. Some rows have no size entry. The others give once, few or many, or a class for an expanded clone.

>NA|TRBV28|TRBJ2-4|NA
CASGSGGWAKNIQYF
TGTGCCAGCGGTTCCGGAGGTTGGGCCAAAAACATTCAGTACTTC
>NA|TRBV9|TRBJ1-1|NA
CASGANTEAFF
TGTGCCAGCGGAGCAAACACTGAAGCTTTCTTT
>TRBD2|TRBV29-1|TRBJ2-5|NA
CSVEGRGLAGGVETQYF
TGCAGCGTTGAAGGGAGGGGACTAGCGGGAGGAGTTGAGACCCAGTACTTC
>TRBD1|TRBV29-1|TRBJ2-3|NA
CSVVVQGNTDTQYF
TGCAGCGTTGTGGTACAGGGGAACACAGATACGCAGTATTTT
>NA|TRBV5-1|TRBJ2-1|once
CASSLSGSSYNEQFF
TGCGCCAGCAGCTTGTCGGGGAGCTCCTACAATGAGCAGTTCTTC
>NA|TRBV30|TRBJ2-7|NA
CAWRQGRAYEQYF
TGTGCCTGGAGGCAGGGTCGGGCCTACGAGCAGTACTTC
>TRBD2|TRBV19|TRBJ2-5|NA
CASRGPQAGGETQYF
TGTGCCAGTAGAGGCCCTCAAGCGGGAGGAGAGACCCAGTACTTC
>TRBD2|TRBV7-9|TRBJ2-7|NA
CASSLRTSGYEQYF
TGTGCCAGCAGCTTACGGACTAGCGGTTACGAGCAGTACTTC
>TRBD1|TRBV2|TRBJ1-6|NA
CASKQGAVSPLHF
TGTGCCAGCAAACAGGGGGCGGTTTCACCCCTCCACTTT
>NA|TRBV6-5|TRBJ1-2|NA
CASSYSNYGYTF
TGTGCCAGCAGTTACAGCAACTATGGCTACACCTTC
>TRBD2|TRBV25-1|TRBJ2-1|NA
CASTPGLAGVNEQFF
TGTGCCAGCACCCCGGGACTAGCGGGAGTCAATGAGCAGTTCTTC
>TRBD2|TRBV7-3|TRBJ2-1|NA
CASSFSGGYNEQFF
TGTGCCAGCAGCTTTAGCGGGGGATACAATGAGCAGTTCTTC
>TRBD2|TRBV15|TRBJ2-7|NA
CATSRDTLLRGGDYEQYF
TGTGCCACCAGCAGAGATACCCTTTTGCGGGGGGGAGACTACGAGCAGTACTTC
>NA|TRBV6-5|TRBJ1-2|few
CASSRTERRYGYTF
TGTGCCAGCAGCCGGACAGAAAGGCGCTATGGCTACACCTTC
>NA|TRBV6-1|TRBJ1-4|NA
CASSKERVTEKLFF
TGTGCCAGCAGCAAAGAGAGGGTTACAGAAAAACTGTTTTTT
>TRBD1|TRBV11-2|TRBJ2-5|NA
CASTRDRRQETQYF
TGTGCCAGCACCCGGGACAGGAGGCAAGAGACCCAGTACTTC
>TRBD1|TRBV30|TRBJ1-1|once
CAWSWGGQALNTEAFF
TGTGCCTGGAGTTGGGGTGGACAGGCATTGAACACTGAAGCTTTCTTT
>TRBD2|TRBV5-4|TRBJ2-2|NA
CASSWFFGTSGTGELFF
TGTGCCAGCAGCTGGTTTTTTGGGACTAGCGGCACCGGGGAGCTGTTTTTT
>TRBD2|TRBV2|TRBJ2-5|few
CASRGTSGGSGETQYF
TGTGCCAGCAGAGGGACTAGCGGGGGTAGTGGAGAGACCCAGTACTTC
>TRBD1|TRBV28|TRBJ1-2|NA
CASSFPGGGNFRYTF
TGTGCCAGCAGTTTTCCAGGGGGCGGAAATTTCCGCTACACCTTC
>TRBD1|TRBV6-1|TRBJ1-1|NA
CASRAGQANTEAFF
TGTGCCAGCAGAGCGGGACAGGCTAACACTGAAGCTTTCTTT
>NA|TRBV7-9|TRBJ1-2|once
CASSFTISYGYTF
TGTGCCAGCAGCTTTACAATCTCTTATGGCTACACCTTC
>NA|TRBV5-1|TRBJ1-2|NA
CASSTQPGDYGYTF
TGCGCCAGCAGCACACAACCCGGGGACTATGGCTACACCTTC
>NA|TRBV7-9|TRBJ2-3|once
CASSPQGASTDTQYF
TGTGCCAGCAGCCCACAGGGTGCTAGCACAGATACGCAGTATTTT
>TRBD1|TRBV5-1|TRBJ2-1|NA
CASSRSGTGGYEQFF
TGCGCCAGCAGCCGCTCCGGGACAGGGGGGTATGAGCAGTTCTTC
>TRBD2|TRBV11-3|TRBJ2-7|NA
CASSPRPGLAGHEQYF
TGTGCCAGCAGCCCGCGACCGGGACTAGCAGGCCACGAGCAGTACTTC
>NA|TRBV7-9|TRBJ1-4|NA
CASSLGMTDENEKLFF
TGTGCCAGCAGCTTAGGTATGACAGATGAAAATGAAAAACTGTTTTTT
>TRBD1|TRBV4-1|TRBJ1-2|NA
CASSQRQGDGYTF
TGCGCCAGCAGCCAGCGACAGGGGGATGGCTACACCTTC
>NA|TRBV9|TRBJ1-2|few
CASSAGGATYGYTF
TGTGCCAGCAGCGCGGGGGGGGCAACCTATGGCTACACCTTC
>TRBD2|TRBV2|TRBJ2-3|few
CASSASGFSTDTQYF
TGTGCCAGCAGCGCTAGCGGCTTTAGCACAGATACGCAGTATTTT
>TRBD1|TRBV5-1|TRBJ2-2|once
CASSLRQGGLTGELFF
TGCGCCAGCAGCTTGAGACAGGGCGGATTAACCGGGGAGCTGTTTTTT
>NA|TRBV29-1|TRBJ2-1|NA
CSYRGGKDEQFF
TGCAGCTACAGGGGAGGTAAGGATGAGCAGTTCTTC
>TRBD1|TRBV7-9|TRBJ1-1|NA
CASSLDRWGTGTLGAFF
TGTGCCAGCAGCTTAGATCGTTGGGGGACAGGGACATTAGGAGCTTTCTTT
>NA|TRBV29-1|TRBJ1-5|few
CSVGGGGNQPQHF
TGCAGCGTTGGCGGGGGAGGCAATCAGCCCCAGCATTTT
>NA|TRBV15|TRBJ1-1|NA
CATVGAGRNTEAFF
TGTGCCACCGTCGGAGCGGGACGGAACACTGAAGCTTTCTTT
>TRBD1|TRBV2|TRBJ2-7|once
CASSPKGAVSYEQYF
TGTGCCAGCAGTCCAAAGGGGGCAGTCTCCTACGAGCAGTACTTC
>TRBD2|TRBV27|TRBJ2-3|NA
CASSLGGLAGDQDTQYF
TGTGCCAGCAGTTTAGGCGGACTAGCGGGAGATCAAGATACGCAGTATTTT
>TRBD1|TRBV5-1|TRBJ2-3|NA
CASSQSRQGRNTDTQYF
TGCGCCAGCAGCCAATCTAGACAGGGGCGAAACACAGATACGCAGTATTTT